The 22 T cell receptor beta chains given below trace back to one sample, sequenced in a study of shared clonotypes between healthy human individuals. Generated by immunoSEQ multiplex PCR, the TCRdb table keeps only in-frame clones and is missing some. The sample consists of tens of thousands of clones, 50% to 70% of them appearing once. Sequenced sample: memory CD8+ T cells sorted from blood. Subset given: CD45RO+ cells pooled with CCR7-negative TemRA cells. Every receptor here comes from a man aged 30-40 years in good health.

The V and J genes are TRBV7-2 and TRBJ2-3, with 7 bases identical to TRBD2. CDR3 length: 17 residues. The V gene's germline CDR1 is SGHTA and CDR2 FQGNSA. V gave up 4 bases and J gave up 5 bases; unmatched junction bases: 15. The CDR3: CASSSPEVAGPKDTQYF. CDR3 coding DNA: TGTGCCAGCAGCTCCCCCGAGGTAGCGGGCCCCAAAGATACGCAGTATTTT.

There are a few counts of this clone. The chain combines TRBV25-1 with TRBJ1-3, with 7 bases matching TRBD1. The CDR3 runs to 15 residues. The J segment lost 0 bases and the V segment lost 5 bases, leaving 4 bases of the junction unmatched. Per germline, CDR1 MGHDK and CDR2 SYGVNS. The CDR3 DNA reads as TGTGCCAGCAGTCATGGGACAGACTCTGGAAACACCATATATTTT. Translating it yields CASSHGTDSGNTIYF.

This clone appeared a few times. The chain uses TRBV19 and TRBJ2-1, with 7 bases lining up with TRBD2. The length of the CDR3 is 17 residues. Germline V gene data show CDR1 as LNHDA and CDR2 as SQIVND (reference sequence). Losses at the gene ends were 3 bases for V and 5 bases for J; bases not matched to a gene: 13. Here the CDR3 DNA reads TGTGCCAGTAGTATGGGAGGGATGAGGGGCTTCAACAATGAGCAGTTCTTC. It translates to CASSMGGMRGFNNEQFF. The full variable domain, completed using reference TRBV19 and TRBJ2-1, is DGGITQSPKYLFRKEGQNVTLSCEQNLNHDAMYWYRQDPGQGLRLIYYSQIVNDFQKGDIAEGYSVSREKKESFPLTVTSAQKNPTAFYLCASSMGGMRGFNNEQFFGPGTRLTVL.

DNA for the CDR3: TGTGCCAGCAGTACAATTCCGACGCCCGGAGATACGCAGTATTTT. Translation: CASSTIPTPGDTQYF. The chain has TRBV27 and TRBJ2-3; no definite D call. The V gene's germline CDR1 is MNHEY and CDR2 SMNVEV (reference sequence). CDR3 length: 15 residues. V was clipped by 5 bases and J by 5 bases, with 17 bases between them.

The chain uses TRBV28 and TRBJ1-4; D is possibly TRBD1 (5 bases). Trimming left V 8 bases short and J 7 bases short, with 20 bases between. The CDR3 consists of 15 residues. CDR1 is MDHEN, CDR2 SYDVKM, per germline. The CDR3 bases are TGTGCCAGCGGAACCAGGAAGGGGCTTGGTGAAAAACTGTTTTTT. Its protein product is CASGTRKGLGEKLFF.

The CDR3 sequence is CASSEAKVGRLNTEAFF. The CDR3 coding sequence is TGTGCCAGCAGTGAAGCAAAGGTAGGCCGCCTGAACACTGAAGCTTTCTTT. The genes are TRBV6-1 and TRBJ1-1; D uncertain. V gave up 0 bases and J gave up 0 bases, with 14 bases separating them. CDR3 length: 17 amino acids. Germline assignment: CDR1 MNHNS and CDR2 SASEGT.

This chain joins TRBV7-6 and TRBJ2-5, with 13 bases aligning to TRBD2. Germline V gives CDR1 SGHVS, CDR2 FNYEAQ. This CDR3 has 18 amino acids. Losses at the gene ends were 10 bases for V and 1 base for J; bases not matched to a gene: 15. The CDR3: CAITYGLAGVEPQETQYF. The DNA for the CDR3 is TGTGCCATCACCTACGGACTAGCGGGAGTTGAACCCCAAGAGACCCAGTACTTC.

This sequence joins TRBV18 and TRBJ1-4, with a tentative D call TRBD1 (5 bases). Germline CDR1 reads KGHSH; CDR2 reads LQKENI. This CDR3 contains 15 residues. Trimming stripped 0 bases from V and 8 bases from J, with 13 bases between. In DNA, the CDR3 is TGTGCCAGCTCACCACCGTCCAGGGTACGGGAAAAACTGTTTTTT. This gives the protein CASSPPSRVREKLFF.

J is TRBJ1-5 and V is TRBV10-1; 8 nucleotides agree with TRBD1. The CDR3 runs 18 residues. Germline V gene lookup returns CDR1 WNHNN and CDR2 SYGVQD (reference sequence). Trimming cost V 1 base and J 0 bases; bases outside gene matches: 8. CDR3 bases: TGCGCCAGCAGTGAGTTGGCAGGGGGCGCCTATAGCAATCAGCCCCAGCATTTT. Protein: CASSELAGGAYSNQPQHF.

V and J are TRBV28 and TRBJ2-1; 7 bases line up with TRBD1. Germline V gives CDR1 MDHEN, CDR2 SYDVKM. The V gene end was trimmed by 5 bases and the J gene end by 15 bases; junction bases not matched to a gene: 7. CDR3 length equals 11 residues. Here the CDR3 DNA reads TGTGCCAGCAGTAACCGACAGGGTCGGTTCTTC. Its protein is CASSNRQGRFF.

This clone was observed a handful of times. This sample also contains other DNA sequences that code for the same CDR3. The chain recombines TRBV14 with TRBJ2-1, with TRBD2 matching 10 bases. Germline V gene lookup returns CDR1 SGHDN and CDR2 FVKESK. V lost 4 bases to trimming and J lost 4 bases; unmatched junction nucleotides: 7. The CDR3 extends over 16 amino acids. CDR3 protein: CASSLTTSGLYNEQFF. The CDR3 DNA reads TGTGCCAGCAGCCTCACGACTAGCGGGTTATACAATGAGCAGTTCTTC.

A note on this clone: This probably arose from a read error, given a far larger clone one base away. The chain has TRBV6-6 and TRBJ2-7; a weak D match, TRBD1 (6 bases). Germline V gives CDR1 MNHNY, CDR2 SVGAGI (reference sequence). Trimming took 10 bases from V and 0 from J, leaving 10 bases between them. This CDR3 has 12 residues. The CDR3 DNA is TGTGCCACCCGGGACATCTCCTACGAGCAGTACTTC. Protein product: CATRDISYEQYF.

The CDR3 spells CASSLTSGSGNEQFF. DNA for the CDR3: TGTGCCAGTAGTCTAACTAGCGGGAGCGGTAATGAGCAGTTCTTC. The chain carries TRBV19 and TRBJ2-1; TRBD2 agrees at 11 bases. Per germline, CDR1 LNHDA and CDR2 SQIVND (reference sequence). V shed 5 bases and J 7 bases; nucleotides not matched to a gene: 7. The CDR3 loop spans 15 amino acids.

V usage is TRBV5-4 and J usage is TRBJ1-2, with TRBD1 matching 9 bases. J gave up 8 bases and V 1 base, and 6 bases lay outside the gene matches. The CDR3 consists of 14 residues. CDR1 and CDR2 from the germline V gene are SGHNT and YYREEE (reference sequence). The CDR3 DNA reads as TGTGCCAGCAGCTTGCACGGGACAGGGTTAGGCTACACCTTC. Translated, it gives CASSLHGTGLGYTF.

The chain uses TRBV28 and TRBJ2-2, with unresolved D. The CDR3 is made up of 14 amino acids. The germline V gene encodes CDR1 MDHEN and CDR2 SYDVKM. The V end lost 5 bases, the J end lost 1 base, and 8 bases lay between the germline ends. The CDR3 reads CASSTRQNTGELFF. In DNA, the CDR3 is TGTGCCAGCAGTACCAGACAGAACACCGGGGAGCTGTTTTTT.

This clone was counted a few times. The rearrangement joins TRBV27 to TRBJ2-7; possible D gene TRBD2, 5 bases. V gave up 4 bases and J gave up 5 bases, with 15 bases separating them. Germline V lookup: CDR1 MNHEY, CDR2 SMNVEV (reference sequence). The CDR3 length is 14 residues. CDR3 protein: CASSSEGAVNEQYF. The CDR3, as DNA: TGTGCCAGCAGTTCCGAGGGAGCGGTGAACGAGCAGTACTTC.

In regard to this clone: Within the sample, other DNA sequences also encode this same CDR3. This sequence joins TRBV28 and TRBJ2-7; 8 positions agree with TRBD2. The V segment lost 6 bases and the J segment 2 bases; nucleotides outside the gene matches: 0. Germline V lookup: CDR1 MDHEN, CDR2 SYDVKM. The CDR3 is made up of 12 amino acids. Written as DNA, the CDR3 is TGTGCCAGCAGGGGACTAGCCTACGAGCAGTACTTC. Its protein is CASRGLAYEQYF. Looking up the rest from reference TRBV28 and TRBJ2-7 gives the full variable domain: DVKVTQSSRYLVKRTGEKVFLECVQDMDHENMFWYRQDPGLGLRLIYFSYDVKMKEKGDIPEGYSVSREKKERFSLILESASTNQTSMYLCASRGLAYEQYFGPGTRLTVT.

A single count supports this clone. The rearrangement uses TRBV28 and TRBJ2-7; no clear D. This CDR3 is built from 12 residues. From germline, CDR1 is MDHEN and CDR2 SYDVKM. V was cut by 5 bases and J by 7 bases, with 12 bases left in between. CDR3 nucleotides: TGTGCCAGCAGTAACTTTATCGTGGAGCAGTACTTC. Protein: CASSNFIVEQYF.

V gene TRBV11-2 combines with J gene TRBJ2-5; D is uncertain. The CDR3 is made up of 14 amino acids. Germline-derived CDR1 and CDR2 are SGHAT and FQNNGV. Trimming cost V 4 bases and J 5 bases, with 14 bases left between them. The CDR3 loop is CASSSPRGGETQYF. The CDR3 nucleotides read TGTGCCAGCAGCTCTCCTCGCGGTGGGGAGACCCAGTACTTC.

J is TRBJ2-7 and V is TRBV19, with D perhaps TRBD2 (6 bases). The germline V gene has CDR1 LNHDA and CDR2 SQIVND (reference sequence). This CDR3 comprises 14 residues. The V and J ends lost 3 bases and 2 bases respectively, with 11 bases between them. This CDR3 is CASSILGLPYEQYF. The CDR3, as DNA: TGTGCCAGTAGTATTTTGGGACTCCCCTACGAGCAGTACTTC.

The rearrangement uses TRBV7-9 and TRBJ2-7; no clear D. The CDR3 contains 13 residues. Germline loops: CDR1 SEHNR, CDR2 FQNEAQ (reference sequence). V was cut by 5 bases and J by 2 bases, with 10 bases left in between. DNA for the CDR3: TGTGCCAGCAGCCCTCTGGGTCCCTACGAGCAGTACTTC. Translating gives CASSPLGPYEQYF.

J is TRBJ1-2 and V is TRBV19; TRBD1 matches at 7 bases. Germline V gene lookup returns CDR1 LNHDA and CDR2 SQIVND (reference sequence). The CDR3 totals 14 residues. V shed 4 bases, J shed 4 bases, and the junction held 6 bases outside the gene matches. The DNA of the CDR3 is TGTGCCAGTAGTACAAGGGGGCGCGCCTATGGCTACACCTTC. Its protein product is CASSTRGRAYGYTF.